This T cell receptor beta chain was sequenced during a study of cytomegalovirus exposure and HLA in healthy donors. This clone came up a few times. Its antigen is not identified. Broader study findings: With further analysis later on, most CMV-associated TCR beta chains appeared HLA-restricted. Researchers reported in a later analysis that a missense DCLRE1C variant was tied to TCR beta V- and J-gene trimming.

13 Jbeta primers and 60 Vbeta primers were used for the PCR. Only in-frame clones appear in the TCRdb table, and some are missing; sequencing was by immunoSEQ multiplex PCR. Here the sample spans roughly 77,000 clones, over 9.5% being singletons. This CDR3 spans 11 amino acids. CDR1 and CDR2 (germline): MDHEN, SYDVKM. The genes are TRBV28 and TRBJ1-1, with a tentative D call TRBD1 (5 bases). The sequence was collected from a man in his sixties in good health and CMV-seropositive. The material sequenced was PBMCs. The CDR3 nucleotides read TGTGTCGTGCAGGGAAACACTGAAGCTTTCTTT. Translating it yields CVVQGNTEAFF.